This is a list of T cell receptor beta chains from one sample in a study of blood T cell repertoires in COVID-19. The protocol was immunoSEQ multiplex PCR, while the TCRdb copy is restricted to in-frame clones and leaves out a portion. The sample contains 250,000 to 300,000 clones, about 90% of which appear only once. Sequencing was done on a sample of peripheral blood. These receptors all stem from a woman in her forties or fifties who had recovered from COVID-19. Each CDR3 is given with its conserved first and last residue. The order of the fields is clone size, V gene, D gene, J gene, CDR3 protein, CDR3 DNA. The D gene is left open where the match is weak. The size of a clone is reported for some rows only, either as once, few or many, or as a class for expanded clones.

abundance: -
v_gene: TRBV28
d_gene: TRBD1
j_gene: TRBJ2-6
CDR3aa: CASSTGTGWAGANVLTF
CDR3nt: TGTGCCAGCAGTACCGGGACAGGTTGGGCTGGGGCCAACGTCCTGACTTTC

abundance: -
v_gene: TRBV3-1/TRBV3-2
d_gene: -
j_gene: TRBJ2-1
CDR3aa: CASSQLWLAEYNEQFF
CDR3nt: TGTGCCAGCAGCCAACTGTGGCTAGCCGAATACAATGAGCAGTTCTTC

abundance: -
v_gene: TRBV7-3
d_gene: TRBD2
j_gene: TRBJ2-5
CDR3aa: CASSPRGGTEETQYF
CDR3nt: TGTGCCAGCAGCCCCCGGGGAGGGACCGAGGAGACCCAGTACTTC

abundance: -
v_gene: TRBV7-2
d_gene: TRBD2
j_gene: TRBJ2-3
CDR3aa: CASSFKGGDTQYF
CDR3nt: TGTGCCAGCAGCTTCAAGGGAGGGGATACGCAGTATTTT

abundance: -
v_gene: TRBV29-1
d_gene: TRBD1
j_gene: TRBJ2-7
CDR3aa: CSVEGTELYEQYF
CDR3nt: TGCAGCGTTGAGGGGACAGAACTCTACGAGCAGTACTTC

abundance: -
v_gene: TRBV18
d_gene: -
j_gene: TRBJ2-1
CDR3aa: CASSPANNYNEQFF
CDR3nt: TGTGCCAGCTCACCAGCGAATAACTACAATGAGCAGTTCTTC

abundance: -
v_gene: TRBV21-1
d_gene: -
j_gene: TRBJ2-7
CDR3aa: CASSKVGTGPQTNF
CDR3nt: TGTGCCAGCAGCAAAGTGGGGACAGGCCCACAGACGAACTTC

abundance: -
v_gene: TRBV6-5
d_gene: TRBD2
j_gene: TRBJ2-7
CDR3aa: CASRYSGAKAYEQYF
CDR3nt: TGTGCCAGCAGATATAGCGGGGCGAAAGCCTACGAGCAGTACTTC

abundance: -
v_gene: TRBV7-2
d_gene: -
j_gene: TRBJ2-7
CDR3aa: CASTFRGGAYEQYF
CDR3nt: TGTGCCAGCACCTTTAGAGGCGGAGCCTACGAGCAGTACTTC

abundance: -
v_gene: TRBV5-1
d_gene: -
j_gene: TRBJ2-5
CDR3aa: CASSLSAPPRETQYF
CDR3nt: TGCGCCAGCAGCTTGTCTGCTCCTCCCAGAGAGACCCAGTACTTC

abundance: -
v_gene: TRBV6-5
d_gene: -
j_gene: TRBJ2-4
CDR3aa: CASSSPLSDRNIQYF
CDR3nt: TGTGCCAGCAGTTCCCCCCTATCCGACAGAAACATTCAGTACTTC

abundance: -
v_gene: TRBV30
d_gene: TRBD1
j_gene: TRBJ1-5
CDR3aa: CAWNRKTGNNQPQHF
CDR3nt: TGTGCCTGGAACCGTAAGACAGGGAACAATCAGCCCCAGCATTTT

abundance: once
v_gene: TRBV29-1
d_gene: TRBD1
j_gene: TRBJ2-5
CDR3aa: CSVFEQGVGETQYF
CDR3nt: TGCAGCGTTTTTGAACAGGGGGTTGGGGAGACCCAGTACTTC

abundance: once
v_gene: TRBV24-1
d_gene: TRBD1
j_gene: TRBJ1-3
CDR3aa: CATSLSTGDGNTIYF
CDR3nt: TGTGCCACCAGTCTGTCGACAGGGGATGGAAACACCATATATTTT

abundance: -
v_gene: TRBV3-1/TRBV3-2
d_gene: -
j_gene: TRBJ1-2
CDR3aa: CASSQLTANYGYTF
CDR3nt: TGTGCCAGCAGCCAGCTGACAGCCAACTATGGCTACACCTTC

abundance: -
v_gene: TRBV5-1
d_gene: TRBD1
j_gene: TRBJ1-6
CDR3aa: CASSKQGDYNSPLHF
CDR3nt: TGCGCCAGCAGTAAGCAGGGGGATTATAATTCACCCCTCCACTTT

abundance: -
v_gene: TRBV6-6
d_gene: -
j_gene: TRBJ1-1
CDR3aa: CASSYASQGGEAFF
CDR3nt: TGTGCCAGCAGTTACGCCTCACAGGGCGGCGAAGCTTTCTTT

abundance: -
v_gene: TRBV7-2
d_gene: -
j_gene: TRBJ2-1
CDR3aa: CASSIDWREQFF
CDR3nt: TGTGCCAGCAGCATCGACTGGAGAGAGCAGTTCTTC

abundance: -
v_gene: TRBV7-2
d_gene: -
j_gene: TRBJ1-1
CDR3aa: CASSPQGRNTEAFF
CDR3nt: TGTGCCAGCAGCCCTCAGGGGAGGAACACTGAAGCTTTCTTT

abundance: few
v_gene: TRBV6-4
d_gene: TRBD2
j_gene: TRBJ2-1
CDR3aa: CASSDSSGGAANEQFF
CDR3nt: TGTGCCAGCAGTGACTCGAGCGGGGGGGCCGCCAATGAGCAGTTCTTC

abundance: -
v_gene: TRBV6-4
d_gene: TRBD2
j_gene: TRBJ2-1
CDR3aa: CASRLTSGGVEQFF
CDR3nt: TGTGCCAGCAGACTTACTAGCGGGGGGGTTGAGCAGTTCTTC

abundance: once
v_gene: TRBV2
d_gene: -
j_gene: TRBJ1-4
CDR3aa: CASSWGGADPYATNEKLFF
CDR3nt: TGTGCCAGCAGTTGGGGCGGGGCTGATCCATATGCAACTAATGAAAAACTGTTTTTT

abundance: few
v_gene: TRBV11-3
d_gene: -
j_gene: TRBJ1-1
CDR3aa: CASSYNPVNTEAFF
CDR3nt: TGTGCCAGCAGCTATAACCCGGTGAACACTGAAGCTTTCTTT

abundance: -
v_gene: TRBV5-1
d_gene: TRBD1
j_gene: TRBJ1-3
CDR3aa: CASSLAGGSGNTIYF
CDR3nt: TGCGCCAGCAGCTTGGCAGGGGGCTCTGGAAACACCATATATTTT

abundance: -
v_gene: TRBV10-3
d_gene: -
j_gene: TRBJ2-5
CDR3aa: CAISEGDLTGTQYF
CDR3nt: TGTGCCATCAGTGAGGGAGATCTTACCGGGACCCAGTACTTC

abundance: -
v_gene: TRBV29-1
d_gene: TRBD2
j_gene: TRBJ2-5
CDR3aa: CSADPGGETQYF
CDR3nt: TGCAGCGCAGACCCGGGAGGGGAGACCCAGTACTTC

abundance: -
v_gene: TRBV28
d_gene: -
j_gene: TRBJ1-1
CDR3aa: CASSPQGVRDEAFF
CDR3nt: TGTGCCAGCAGCCCCCAAGGTGTCAGGGATGAAGCTTTCTTT

abundance: -
v_gene: TRBV19
d_gene: TRBD1
j_gene: TRBJ2-5
CDR3aa: CASSMGDRGIETQYF
CDR3nt: TGTGCCAGTAGTATGGGGGACAGGGGAATCGAGACCCAGTACTTC

abundance: -
v_gene: TRBV20-1
d_gene: -
j_gene: TRBJ1-5
CDR3aa: CSASAGGMGQPQHF
CDR3nt: TGCAGTGCTAGTGCAGGAGGCATGGGTCAGCCCCAGCATTTT

abundance: -
v_gene: TRBV6-2/TRBV6-3
d_gene: TRBD1
j_gene: TRBJ2-7
CDR3aa: CASSPPPGRQGYEQYF
CDR3nt: TGTGCCAGCAGCCCCCCACCCGGCAGACAGGGCTACGAGCAGTACTTC

abundance: -
v_gene: TRBV4-2
d_gene: -
j_gene: TRBJ2-2
CDR3aa: CASSQGNRAHTGELFF
CDR3nt: TGTGCCAGCAGCCAAGGGAACAGGGCGCACACCGGGGAGCTGTTTTTT

abundance: -
v_gene: TRBV5-5
d_gene: -
j_gene: TRBJ1-1
CDR3aa: CASSSAGNMNTEAFF
CDR3nt: TGTGCCAGCAGCTCGGCCGGGAACATGAACACTGAAGCTTTCTTT

abundance: -
v_gene: TRBV15
d_gene: -
j_gene: TRBJ2-7
CDR3aa: CATSRERVPNSYEQYF
CDR3nt: TGTGCCACCAGCAGAGAGCGGGTCCCTAACTCCTACGAGCAGTACTTC

abundance: -
v_gene: TRBV15
d_gene: -
j_gene: TRBJ2-5
CDR3aa: CATNTGIQETQYF
CDR3nt: TGTGCCACTAATACAGGGATCCAAGAGACCCAGTACTTC

abundance: once
v_gene: TRBV7-9
d_gene: TRBD1
j_gene: TRBJ2-7
CDR3aa: CASSRGQGRGEQYF
CDR3nt: TGTGCCAGCAGCCGTGGACAGGGAAGGGGCGAGCAGTACTTC

abundance: -
v_gene: TRBV9
d_gene: TRBD1
j_gene: TRBJ1-5
CDR3aa: CASSKTGRNQPQHF
CDR3nt: TGTGCCAGCAGCAAGACAGGGCGCAATCAGCCCCAGCATTTT

abundance: -
v_gene: TRBV28
d_gene: -
j_gene: TRBJ2-3
CDR3aa: CASLALSTDTQYF
CDR3nt: TGTGCCAGTCTAGCCCTTAGCACAGATACGCAGTATTTT

abundance: -
v_gene: TRBV4-3
d_gene: -
j_gene: TRBJ2-1
CDR3aa: CASSQKLEIYNEQFF
CDR3nt: TGCGCCAGCAGCCAAAAGCTTGAGATATACAATGAGCAGTTCTTC